This TCR beta chain was sequenced during a study of T cells in Graves' hyperthyroidism and ophthalmopathy. Notes on the study in general: Blood held most thyroid clonotypes expanded above 0.001 frequency.

A note on this clonotype: Its specificity is not known.

TCR beta CDR3 regions were amplified from RNA transcripts. First-round RT-PCR of the TCR CDR3 relied on the HTBI primer set. TCRdb called the multiplex PCR reads again in MiXCR, with one record for every CDR3 protein. Of 300,000 or so distinct CDR3 sequences in the sample, under 25% are singletons; the top ten hold 50%. Graves' hyperthyroidism without ophthalmopathy progression within 18 months was termed stable. Aged 18 to 65, the patients had hyperthyroidism that was newly diagnosed and had lasted under 2 months. The CDR3 loop spans 14 amino acids. Germline values: CDR1 LNHDA, CDR2 SQIVND (reference sequence). V gave up 5 bases and J gave up 0 bases, with 10 bases separating them.

The V call is TRBV19, the J call TRBJ1-2; tentative D call: TRBD1 (5 bases). The TCR comes from a woman aged 50 to 65 with Graves' hyperthyroidism. The material sequenced was blood. DNA for the CDR3: TGTGCCAGTAGTGCCAGGGAAACTAACTATGGCTACACCTTC. Translated: CASSARETNYGYTF.